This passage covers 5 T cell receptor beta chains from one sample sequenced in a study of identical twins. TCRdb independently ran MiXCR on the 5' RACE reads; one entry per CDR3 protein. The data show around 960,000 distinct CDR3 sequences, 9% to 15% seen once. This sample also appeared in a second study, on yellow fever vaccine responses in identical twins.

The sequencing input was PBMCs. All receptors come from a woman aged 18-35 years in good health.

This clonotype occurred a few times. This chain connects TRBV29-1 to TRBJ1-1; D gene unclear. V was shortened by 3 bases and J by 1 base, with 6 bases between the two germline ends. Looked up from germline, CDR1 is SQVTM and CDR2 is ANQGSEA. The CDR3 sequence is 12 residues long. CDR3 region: CSVEEGNTEAFF. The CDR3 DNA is TGCAGCGTTGAGGAGGGGAACACTGAAGCTTTCTTT.

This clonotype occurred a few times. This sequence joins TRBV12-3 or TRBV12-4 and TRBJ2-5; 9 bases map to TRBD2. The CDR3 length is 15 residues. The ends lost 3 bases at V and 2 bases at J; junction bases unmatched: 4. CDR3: CASSFEAGGQETQYF. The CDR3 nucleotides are TGTGCCAGCAGTTTTGAAGCGGGAGGACAAGAGACCCAGTACTTC.

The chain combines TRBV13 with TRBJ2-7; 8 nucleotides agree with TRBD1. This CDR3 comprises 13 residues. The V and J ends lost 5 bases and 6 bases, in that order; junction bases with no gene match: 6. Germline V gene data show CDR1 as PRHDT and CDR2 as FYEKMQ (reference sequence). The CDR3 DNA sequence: TGTGCCAGCAGCCCTGGGACAGGCTTCGAGCAGTACTTC. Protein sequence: CASSPGTGFEQYF. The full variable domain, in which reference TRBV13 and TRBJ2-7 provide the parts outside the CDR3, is AAGVIQSPRHLIKEKRETATLKCYPIPRHDTVYWYQQGPGQDPQFLISFYEKMQSDKGSIPDRFSAQQFSDYHSELNMSSLELGDSALYFCASSPGTGFEQYFGPGTRLTVT.

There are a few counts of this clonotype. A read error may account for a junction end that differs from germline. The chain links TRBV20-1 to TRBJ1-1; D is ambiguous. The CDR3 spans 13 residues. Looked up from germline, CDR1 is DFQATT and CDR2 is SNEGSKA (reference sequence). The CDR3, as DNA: TGCAGTGCTCGAGAGGTTCCAGGCACTGAAGCTTTCTTT. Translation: CSAREVPGTEAFF.

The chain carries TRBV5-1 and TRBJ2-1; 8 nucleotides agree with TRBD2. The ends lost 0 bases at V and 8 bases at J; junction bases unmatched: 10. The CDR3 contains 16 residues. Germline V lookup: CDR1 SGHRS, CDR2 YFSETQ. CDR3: CASSLDGSGIGDEQFF. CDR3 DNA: TGCGCCAGCAGCTTGGATGGTAGCGGGATAGGCGATGAGCAGTTCTTC.